One and the same sample provided the 26 T cell receptor beta chains below, sequenced in a study of T-cell memory formation after mild COVID-19. TCRdb independently ran MiXCR on the 5' RACE reads; one entry per CDR3 protein. This sample has approximately 98,000 distinct CDR3 sequences, with 15% to 20% found just once. The sample was PBMCs or a T cell subset sorted from them (not recorded which). These TCRs come from a man younger than 35 who had mild COVID-19 (a few samples of this study predate the infection). Cell type and time point are not known.

The chain employs TRBV3-1 and TRBJ2-6; TRBD2 might be the D (5 bases). The V end lost 8 bases, the J end lost 1 base, and 9 bases lay between the germline ends. The CDR3 spans 14 residues. Germline V gene sequence: CDR1 LGHDT, CDR2 YNNKEL (reference sequence). CDR3 sequence (DNA): TGTGCCAGCGGGCGGACTTCTGGGGCCAACGTCCTGACTTTC. It codes for CASGRTSGANVLTF.

This chain connects TRBV5-1 to TRBJ2-1; D unclear. Germline V gene sequence: CDR1 SGHRS, CDR2 YFSETQ. The length of the CDR3 is 15 residues. V lost 0 bases and J 0 bases, leaving 7 bases between the germline ends. CDR3 residues: CASSLVGDSYNEQFF. The CDR3 DNA reads TGCGCCAGCAGCTTGGTGGGTGACTCCTACAATGAGCAGTTCTTC.

This clonotype was seen a handful of times. The chain is built from TRBV7-2 and TRBJ2-7, with 10 positions matching TRBD2. Trimming cost V 4 bases and J 2 bases; bases outside gene matches: 8. Germline V gene data show CDR1 as SGHTA and CDR2 as FQGNSA. This CDR3 contains 16 residues. For the CDR3, the DNA is TGTGCCAGCAGCTCCGCCAGCGGGGGGGTCCCCTACGAGCAGTACTTC. It is translated as CASSSASGGVPYEQYF. The whole variable domain, remainder taken from reference TRBV7-2 and TRBJ2-7, is GAGVSQSPSNKVTEKGKDVELRCDPISGHTALYWYRQSLGQGLEFLIYFQGNSAPDKSGLPSDRFSAERTGGSVSTLTIQRTQQEDSAVYLCASSSASGGVPYEQYFGPGTRLTVT.

This clonotype occurred a few times. V is TRBV23-1 and J is TRBJ1-6, with 7 nucleotides matching TRBD1. TRBV23-1 is reported as an ORF; its role is uncertain. V shed 4 bases, J shed 7 bases, and the junction held 4 bases outside the gene matches. This CDR3 has 14 amino acids. CDR3 sequence: CASSREQGNSPLHF. The CDR3 DNA sequence: TGCGCCAGCAGTCGTGAACAGGGGAATTCACCCCTCCACTTT.

The rearrangement joins TRBV7-2 to TRBJ2-5; the match to TRBD1 covers 7 bases. Germline assignment: CDR1 SGHTA and CDR2 FQGNSA. This CDR3 is 15 amino acids long. V trimming: 4 bases; J trimming: 2 bases; junction bases outside the gene matches: 7. CDR3 region: CASSWTGQGQETQYF. The CDR3 DNA reads TGTGCCAGCAGCTGGACAGGCCAGGGGCAAGAGACCCAGTACTTC.

This clonotype has just a few counts. The rearrangement uses TRBV20-1 and TRBJ2-5; 7 nucleotides line up with TRBD2. Trimming removed 3 bases from V and 1 base from J; junction bases left unmatched: 5. The CDR3 extends over 14 amino acids. Germline V CDR1 and CDR2: DFQATT, SNEGSKA (reference sequence). In nucleotides, the CDR3 is TGCAGTGCTAGGGGCGGGGGAGGCCAAGAGACCCAGTACTTC. Residues: CSARGGGGQETQYF.

The chain joins TRBV6-2 or TRBV6-3 to TRBJ2-7, with a weak D call TRBD1 (5 bases). Trimming pared 6 bases from V and 2 bases from J, leaving 17 bases between. Germline CDR1 and CDR2: MNHEY and SVGEGT. The CDR3 loop spans 15 amino acids. CDR3 protein: CASRVTEFTTYEQYV. The CDR3, as DNA: TGTGCCAGCAGAGTGACAGAATTCACCACCTACGAGCAGTACGTC.

This clonotype was recorded a few times. This chain links TRBV7-2 with TRBJ2-5; 7 positions agree with TRBD2. V lost 5 bases and J lost 5; bases outside the gene matches: 11. Germline values: CDR1 SGHTA, CDR2 FQGNSA. The CDR3 is made up of 15 amino acids. CDR3 region: CASSRLASKGETQYF. The CDR3 DNA sequence: TGTGCCAGCAGCCGACTAGCTAGCAAAGGGGAGACCCAGTACTTC.

This clonotype was seen more than once but under ten times. This sequence joins TRBV7-2 and TRBJ2-1; 8 nucleotides match TRBD2. The germline V gene has CDR1 SGHTA and CDR2 FQGNSA. The CDR3 length is 16 residues. V was pared by 7 bases and J by 2 bases, with 10 bases of the junction left unmatched. For the CDR3, the DNA is TGTGCCAGCAACCAAGCCGCGGGGGGCGCCTACAATGAGCAGTTCTTC. Translating gives CASNQAAGGAYNEQFF.

This clonotype was observed a handful of times. A junction end diverges from the germline sequence, so it may reflect a read error. The chain links TRBV11-2 to TRBJ1-2; TRBD1 agrees at 8 bases. The length of the CDR3 is 13 residues. Germline CDR1 is SGHAT and CDR2 is FQNNGV. CDR3 in amino acids: CASSLQGARGYFF. The CDR3, as DNA: TGTGCCAGCAGCTTACAGGGGGCGCGAGGCTATTTCTTC.

The chain joins TRBV29-1 to TRBJ1-1; tentative D call: TRBD1 (6 bases). Between the trimmed V and J ends, which lost 6 bases and 3 bases, there was a span of 17 bases. Looked up from germline, CDR1 is SQVTM and CDR2 is ANQGSEA. CDR3 length: 14 amino acids. The CDR3 nucleotides are TGCAGCGTGGGACATCACACGGAAGACACTGAAGCTTTCTTT. This translates into CSVGHHTEDTEAFF.

The genes are TRBV2 and TRBJ2-7, with no clear D. In germline, CDR1 is SNHLY, CDR2 FYNNEI. V lost 4 bases and J lost 0, with 10 bases in between. The CDR3 is 14 residues long. The CDR3 spells CASSGTRPSYEQYF. Written as DNA, the CDR3 is TGTGCCAGCAGTGGTACTCGACCCTCCTACGAGCAGTACTTC.

The chain couples TRBV6-6 to TRBJ2-7; 11 bases line up with TRBD2. The V gene end was trimmed by 6 bases and the J gene end by 7 bases; junction bases not matched to a gene: 14. The CDR3 loop spans 16 amino acids. CDR1 and CDR2 (germline): MNHNY, SVGAGI (reference sequence). The CDR3 sequence: CASRQTPGLADREQYF. The CDR3 DNA follows: TGTGCCAGCAGACAGACACCGGGACTAGCGGATCGGGAGCAGTACTTC.

This chain uses TRBV20-1 with TRBJ1-6; D is unresolved. The germline V gene encodes CDR1 DFQATT and CDR2 SNEGSKA (reference sequence). Trimming stripped 4 bases from V and 2 bases from J, with 6 bases between. The CDR3 runs to 13 residues. In DNA form, the CDR3 reads TGCAGTGCTAACGAACCCTATAATTCACCCCTCCACTTT. Translated, it gives CSANEPYNSPLHF.

This clonotype was counted between two and nine times. V usage is TRBV11-2 and J usage is TRBJ1-2; 7 positions match TRBD1. V lost 4 bases and J lost 8; bases outside the gene matches: 10. Germline loops: CDR1 SGHAT, CDR2 FQNNGV. CDR3 length: 14 residues. As DNA, the CDR3 is TGTGCCAGCAGCTCGCTAACGGACAGGCCAGGCTACACCTTC. It codes for CASSSLTDRPGYTF.

The chain has TRBV6-1 and TRBJ1-2; no clear D gene. CDR3 length equals 13 residues. The V end lost 3 bases, the J end lost 2 bases, and 7 bases lay between the germline ends. CDR1 and CDR2 from the germline V gene are MNHNS and SASEGT. The CDR3 DNA reads TGTGCCAGCAGTGAGCGGCGGAACTATGGCTACACCTTC. Translation: CASSERRNYGYTF.

In this sample, this clonotype turned up a few times. The V gene is TRBV4-2, the J gene TRBJ1-4; D is unresolved. From germline, CDR1 is LGHNA and CDR2 YNFKEQ. Trimming shortened V by 0 bases and J by 3 bases, and 14 bases separated the two germline ends. CDR3 length: 17 amino acids. The CDR3 is CASSQDIVPKANEKLFF. DNA of the CDR3: TGTGCCAGCAGCCAAGATATAGTACCGAAGGCTAATGAAAAACTGTTTTTT.

The gene calls are TRBV14 and TRBJ2-3; 11 bases line up with TRBD1. The CDR3 is 14 amino acids. With V trimmed by 4 bases and J by 9 bases, 6 bases remained unmatched. Germline CDR1 and CDR2: SGHDN and FVKESK. CDR3 coding DNA: TGTGCCAGCAGCCCTGGGACAGGGGGAATAACGCAGTATTTT. Encoded protein: CASSPGTGGITQYF.

This clonotype was seen more than once but under ten times. The chain couples TRBV5-1 to TRBJ1-5; the match to TRBD1 covers 10 bases. This CDR3 has 15 residues. The J segment lost 4 bases and the V segment lost 5 bases, leaving 6 bases of the junction unmatched. Per germline, CDR1 SGHRS and CDR2 YFSETQ. The CDR3, as DNA: TGCGCCAGCAGAGAGGGGACAGGGGAAAATCAGCCCCAGCATTTT. This codes for CASREGTGENQPQHF.

The chain carries TRBV7-9 and TRBJ1-2, with D tentatively TRBD1 (5 bases). The V and J ends lost 8 bases and 2 bases respectively, with 6 bases between them. The germline V gene encodes CDR1 SEHNR and CDR2 FQNEAQ (reference sequence). The CDR3 covers 11 residues. The CDR3 bases are TGTGCCAGCGGGACGAACTATGGCTACACCTTC. It translates to CASGTNYGYTF.

The V and J genes are TRBV5-6 and TRBJ2-7, with D perhaps TRBD2 (6 bases). V was clipped by 3 bases and J by 4 bases, with 14 bases between them. The CDR3 length is 14 residues. Germline lookup yields CDR1 SGHDT and CDR2 YYEEEE. In DNA, the CDR3 is TGTGCCAGCAGCTCCTACCGCGGGACTTACGAGCAGTACTTC. It specifies CASSSYRGTYEQYF.

In the case of this clonotype: Germline and junction disagree at one end, which may indicate a read error. The V call is TRBV15, the J call TRBJ1-2; 9 nucleotides align to TRBD1. Looked up from germline, CDR1 is LNHNV and CDR2 is YYDKDF (reference sequence). The CDR3 length is 17 residues. CDR3 region: CATSRDLGQGLNYCYTF. In DNA, the CDR3 is TGTGCCACCAGCAGAGATCTGGGACAGGGACTTAACTATTGCTACACCTTC.

This clonotype was seen a handful of times. V usage is TRBV15 and J usage is TRBJ2-3; 12 bases map to TRBD2. The ends lost 1 base at V and 5 bases at J; junction bases unmatched: 1. Germline assignment: CDR1 LNHNV and CDR2 YYDKDF (reference sequence). The CDR3 consists of 15 residues. The CDR3 DNA is TGTGCCACCAGCAGAGTACTAGCGGGGGGAGATACGCAGTATTTT. Residues: CATSRVLAGGDTQYF.

The V call is TRBV3-1, the J call TRBJ2-1; 11 bases agree with TRBD2. In germline, CDR1 is LGHDT, CDR2 YNNKEL (reference sequence). V was pared by 10 bases and J by 4 bases, with 6 bases of the junction left unmatched. The CDR3 is 14 amino acids. The CDR3 reads CATSTSGVYNEQFF. CDR3 DNA: TGTGCCACTTCGACTAGCGGGGTTTACAATGAGCAGTTCTTC.

This clonotype was counted a few times. The J gene is TRBJ2-3, the V gene TRBV5-1, with 10 bases fitting TRBD2. This CDR3 contains 16 residues. V trimming: 6 bases; J trimming: 5 bases; junction bases outside the gene matches: 12. Germline CDR1 SGHRS, CDR2 YFSETQ. The CDR3 DNA is TGCGCCAGCACCCCTTGGCTAGCGGGGGCGGAAGATACGCAGTATTTT. Its protein is CASTPWLAGAEDTQYF.

The chain combines TRBV28 with TRBJ1-5; 7 bases agree with TRBD1. After removal of 10 bases from V and 6 bases from J, the junction contained 6 bases not matched to a gene. The germline V gene has CDR1 MDHEN and CDR2 SYDVKM. The CDR3 sequence is 12 residues long. CDR3 sequence (DNA): TGTGCCATTAAACAGGGGAGTCAGCCCCAGCATTTT. Translated, it gives CAIKQGSQPQHF.